Presented here are 30 T cell receptor beta chains from one specimen sequenced in a study of blood T cell repertoires in COVID-19. The repertoire was sequenced with immunoSEQ multiplex PCR; TCRdb's copy has only in-frame clones and lacks some. The sample yields around 150,000 clones, about 90% seen once. Sequenced input: peripheral blood. All receptors derive from a woman in her sixties with active or convalescent COVID-19.

V and J are TRBV7-9 and TRBJ2-3; D gene uncertain. Per germline, CDR1 SEHNR and CDR2 FQNEAQ (reference sequence). The CDR3 covers 11 residues. Trimming removed 4 bases at V and 4 bases at J, with 3 bases between. The DNA of the CDR3 is TGTGCCAGCAGCTCCGCAGATACGCAGTATTTT. Translating gives CASSSADTQYF.

The gene calls are TRBV5-1 and TRBJ1-1, with D perhaps TRBD1 (6 bases). V shed 3 bases and J shed 5 bases, with 14 bases lying between them. Germline CDR1 SGHRS, CDR2 YFSETQ. The CDR3 is 14 amino acids. CDR3 bases: TGCGCCAGCAGCTCCACAGGGTTGGTGACTGAAGCTTTCTTT. Translation gives CASSSTGLVTEAFF.

This chain connects TRBV6-5 to TRBJ2-1; 10 bases line up with TRBD2. Unmatched junction bases numbered 6, after V lost 6 bases and J lost 4 bases. The CDR3 totals 15 residues. Germline V gene lookup returns CDR1 MNHEY and CDR2 SVGAGI. CDR3 sequence: CASRQAGGRYNEQFF. Written as DNA, the CDR3 is TGTGCCAGCAGGCAAGCGGGGGGGAGATACAATGAGCAGTTCTTC.

The rearrangement uses TRBV7-2 and TRBJ2-7; the match to TRBD1 covers 11 bases. This CDR3 has 15 residues. V trimming: 2 bases; J trimming: 4 bases; junction bases outside the gene matches: 4. Germline-derived CDR1 and CDR2 are SGHTA and FQGNSA. The CDR3, as DNA: TGTGCCAGCAGCTTAAGGACAGGGGGCTCGTACGAGCAGTACTTC. Amino acids: CASSLRTGGSYEQYF.

The chain couples TRBV30 to TRBJ1-1; no definite D call. The CDR3 is 13 amino acids. The V end was cut by 1 base, the J end by 7 bases, with 13 bases between. Germline V gene data show CDR1 as GTSNPN and CDR2 as SVGIG (reference sequence). The CDR3 DNA sequence: TGTGCCTGGAGTGGGCTCCCACAGAGTGAAGCTTTCTTT. Amino acids: CAWSGLPQSEAFF.

A few counts support this clone. This chain connects TRBV19 to TRBJ1-3; D is perhaps TRBD1 (5 bases). The ends were cut back, 3 bases at V and 1 base at J, with 13 bases in the middle. CDR3 size: 16 residues. Germline V gives CDR1 LNHDA, CDR2 SQIVND (reference sequence). The CDR3 region is CASSMARVVSGNTIYF. The CDR3, as DNA: TGTGCCAGTAGTATGGCCAGGGTAGTTTCTGGAAACACCATATATTTT.

This chain uses TRBV5-1 with TRBJ1-1; 8 bases match TRBD1. The CDR3 runs 16 residues. CDR1 is SGHRS and CDR2 is YFSETQ in the germline V gene. After removal of 4 bases from V and 2 bases from J, the junction contained 10 bases not matched to a gene. The CDR3 protein is CASSKLDRVLNTEAFF. In DNA form, the CDR3 reads TGCGCCAGCAGCAAACTGGACAGGGTACTAAACACTGAAGCTTTCTTT.

This clone was seen just once. The chain recombines TRBV4-3 with TRBJ1-1; the D gene is possibly TRBD1 (5 bases). The CDR3 contains 15 residues. The germline gives CDR1 LGHNA, CDR2 YSLEER. V was shortened by 0 bases and J by 5 bases, with 13 bases between the two germline ends. CDR3: CASSQEAGGWTEAFF. The CDR3 region has the DNA TGCGCCAGCAGCCAAGAGGCCGGGGGGTGGACTGAAGCTTTCTTT.

V gene TRBV6-5 combines with J gene TRBJ2-2; 7 positions agree with TRBD1. Germline trimming cut 6 bases from V and 6 bases from J; bases unmatched to any gene: 4. There are 13 residues in the CDR3. The germline gives CDR1 MNHEY, CDR2 SVGAGI. For the CDR3, the DNA is TGTGCCAGCAGGACGACAGGGCCCGGGGAGCTGTTTTTT. This sequence encodes CASRTTGPGELFF.

The chain carries TRBV27 and TRBJ1-1, with a weak D call TRBD1 (5 bases). V lost 4 bases, J lost 1 base, and 16 bases lay in between. CDR3 length: 16 residues. The V gene's germline CDR1 is MNHEY and CDR2 SMNVEV (reference sequence). The chain's CDR3 is CASSSFPTDTNTEAFF. The DNA of the CDR3 is TGTGCCAGCAGTTCTTTCCCGACAGACACGAACACTGAAGCTTTCTTT.

The J gene is TRBJ2-3, the V gene TRBV30, with 10 nucleotides matching TRBD1. The germline V gene encodes CDR1 GTSNPN and CDR2 SVGIG (reference sequence). The CDR3 contains 16 residues. The V segment lost 2 bases and the J segment 3 bases; nucleotides outside the gene matches: 8. In DNA, the CDR3 is TGTGCCTGGAGTTATGGACAGGGGGGAAGAACAGATACGCAGTATTTT. Residues: CAWSYGQGGRTDTQYF.

This clone was detected many times. V and J are TRBV11-2 and TRBJ2-5, with 10 bases matching TRBD2. Trimming removed 4 bases from V and 1 base from J; junction bases left unmatched: 6. The CDR3 length is 16 residues. Per the germline V gene, CDR1 is SGHAT and CDR2 is FQNNGV. CDR3 amino acids: CASSWSSGGIQETQYF. The CDR3 nucleotides read TGTGCCAGCAGCTGGAGTAGCGGGGGGATCCAAGAGACCCAGTACTTC.

The chain combines TRBV19 with TRBJ1-6, with TRBD1 as a possible D gene (6 bases). The CDR3 consists of 15 residues. Trimming stripped 6 bases from V and 3 bases from J, with 12 bases between. Germline V gives CDR1 LNHDA, CDR2 SQIVND (reference sequence). The CDR3, as DNA: TGTGCCAGTAGCACGACAGGAAACTATAATTCACCCCTCCACTTT. It encodes CASSTTGNYNSPLHF.

The V call is TRBV4-3, the J call TRBJ1-2, with TRBD1 identical over 8 bases. The junction had 9 bases not matched to a gene; V was cut back by 3 bases and J by 6 bases. The CDR3 length is 15 residues. Germline CDR1 reads LGHNA; CDR2 reads YSLEER. CDR3 nucleotide sequence: TGCGCCAGCAGCCACCCAGGGACAGGCATGAATGGCTACACCTTC. The encoded protein is CASSHPGTGMNGYTF.

The chain carries TRBV10-1 and TRBJ2-1; 10 bases agree with TRBD1. The CDR3 totals 16 residues. CDR1 and CDR2 from the germline V gene are WNHNN and SYGVQD (reference sequence). Unmatched junction bases numbered 10, after V lost 6 bases and J lost 5 bases. The CDR3 is CASSHGQGVIHNEQFF. The CDR3 region has the DNA TGCGCCAGCAGCCATGGACAGGGGGTAATACACAATGAGCAGTTCTTC.

The chain links TRBV27 to TRBJ1-4, with 8 bases aligning to TRBD1. This CDR3 has 15 amino acids. V was pared by 5 bases and J by 5 bases, with 7 bases of the junction left unmatched. Germline values: CDR1 MNHEY, CDR2 SMNVEV (reference sequence). The CDR3, as DNA: TGTGCCAGCAGTCCCACGCAGGGGGCGAATGAAAAACTGTTTTTT. Translated: CASSPTQGANEKLFF.

This clone was detected a few times. This rearrangement joins TRBV6-6 to TRBJ2-6; no clear D gene. The CDR3 contains 15 residues. The V gene lost 5 bases and the J gene lost 4 bases, with 12 bases spanning the gap. Germline V lookup: CDR1 MNHNY, CDR2 SVGAGI (reference sequence). The CDR3 nucleotides are TGTGCCAGCAGTCCCCAACTACTCGGGGCCAACGTCCTGACTTTC. Protein: CASSPQLLGANVLTF.

This clone was seen a few times. The genes are TRBV24-1 and TRBJ2-3; 8 bases fit TRBD2. Per germline, CDR1 KGHDR and CDR2 SFDVKD. V shed 6 bases and J 5 bases; nucleotides not matched to a gene: 9. This CDR3 spans 15 amino acids. Here the CDR3 DNA reads TGTGCCACCAGTTCGACCGGGGGGGCCATAGATACGCAGTATTTT. Its translation is CATSSTGGAIDTQYF.

V gene TRBV20-1 combines with J gene TRBJ2-5; D uncertain. The CDR3 is made up of 11 amino acids. The V end was cut by 2 bases, the J end by 4 bases, with 5 bases between. Germline assignment: CDR1 DFQATT and CDR2 SNEGSKA (reference sequence). CDR3 amino acids: CSARNLETQYF. CDR3 in DNA: TGCAGTGCTAGAAATCTAGAGACCCAGTACTTC.

This clone was seen once. V gene TRBV10-1 combines with J gene TRBJ2-2, with D maybe TRBD1 (5 bases). Per the germline V gene, CDR1 is WNHNN and CDR2 is SYGVQD (reference sequence). The V and J ends lost 5 bases and 1 base respectively, with 5 bases between them. This CDR3 comprises 13 residues. CDR3 bases: TGCGCCAGCAGTACAGGGAACACCGGGGAGCTGTTTTTT. Translation: CASSTGNTGELFF.

The chain joins TRBV3-1 (or the pseudogene TRBV3-2) to TRBJ1-6; 8 bases are shared with TRBD1. The CDR3 spans 14 residues. From germline, CDR1 is LGHDT and CDR2 YNNKEL (reference sequence). Unmatched junction bases numbered 7, after V lost 6 bases and J lost 9 bases. Here the CDR3 reads CASSRSGQGSPLHF. As DNA, the CDR3 is TGTGCCAGCAGTCGATCTGGACAGGGTTCACCCCTCCACTTT.

The genes are TRBV3-1 (or the pseudogene TRBV3-2) and TRBJ1-5; TRBD1 matches 8 bases. CDR1 and CDR2 from the germline V gene are LGHDT and YNNKEL (reference sequence). The CDR3 extends over 15 amino acids. J gave up 4 bases and V 5 bases, and 7 bases lay outside the gene matches. In nucleotides, the CDR3 is TGTGCCAGCAGCACCTCCGGGACAGGTAATCAGCCCCAGCATTTT. This sequence encodes CASSTSGTGNQPQHF.

The rearrangement uses TRBV5-1 and TRBJ1-2; 7 bases map to TRBD1. Germline V gene lookup returns CDR1 SGHRS and CDR2 YFSETQ. This CDR3 has 14 residues. Germline trimming cut 2 bases from V and 2 bases from J; bases unmatched to any gene: 3. As DNA, the CDR3 is TGCGCCAGCAGCTTAGAGGACAGGAACTATGGCTACACCTTC. Its protein product is CASSLEDRNYGYTF. Filled out from reference TRBV5-1 and TRBJ1-2, the complete variable domain reads KAGVTQTPRYLIKTRGQQVTLSCSPISGHRSVSWYQQTPGQGLQFLFEYFSETQRNKGNFPGRFSGRQFSNSRSEMNVSTLELGDSALYLCASSLEDRNYGYTFGSGTRLTVV.

The chain combines TRBV19 with TRBJ1-4, with D uncertain. Per germline, CDR1 LNHDA and CDR2 SQIVND (reference sequence). V was pared by 5 bases and J by 5 bases, with 3 bases between. The CDR3 loop spans 11 amino acids. Written as DNA, the CDR3 is TGTGCCAGTAGTCTCAATGAAAAACTGTTTTTT. It specifies CASSLNEKLFF.

DNA for the CDR3: TGTGCCAGCAGTCAGGGTGGAAGCTCTGGAAACACCATATATTTT. Encoded protein: CASSQGGSSGNTIYF. J is TRBJ1-3 and V is TRBV9; D may be TRBD1 (5 bases). The CDR3 is 15 amino acids. V lost 5 bases, J lost 0 bases, and 12 bases lay in between. CDR1 is SGDLS and CDR2 is YYNGEE in the germline V gene.

The gene calls are TRBV10-3 and TRBJ2-1; 10 bases agree with TRBD2. V shed 3 bases, J shed 6 bases, and the junction held 5 bases outside the gene matches. The CDR3 spans 15 residues. CDR1 is ENHRY, CDR2 SYGVKD, per germline. CDR3 sequence: CAISDLSGGANEQFF. The CDR3 bases are TGTGCCATCAGTGATTTAAGCGGGGGGGCCAATGAGCAGTTCTTC.

The chain uses TRBV4-3 and TRBJ1-2; D might be TRBD1 (5 bases). Trimming stripped 11 bases from V and 3 bases from J, with 13 bases between. The CDR3 contains 12 residues. From germline, CDR1 is LGHNA and CDR2 YSLEER. CDR3 coding DNA: TGCGCCTTTAGTGGGGGGGACTATGGCTACACCTTC. Its translation is CAFSGGDYGYTF.

V and J are TRBV10-1 and TRBJ2-3, with D perhaps matching TRBD2 (6 bases). Germline V gives CDR1 WNHNN, CDR2 SYGVQD (reference sequence). The CDR3 has 14 amino acids. V was clipped by 0 bases and J by 3 bases, with 7 bases between them. The CDR3 reads CASSESEGTDTQYF. In DNA form, the CDR3 reads TGCGCCAGCAGTGAGTCGGAGGGGACAGATACGCAGTATTTT.

This chain links TRBV12-3 or TRBV12-4 with TRBJ2-7; 7 bases align to TRBD1. The CDR3 runs to 13 residues. Losses at the gene ends were 4 bases for V and 2 bases for J; bases not matched to a gene: 2. CDR3 sequence: CASSSTGTYEQYF. For the CDR3, the DNA is TGTGCCAGCAGTTCGACAGGGACCTACGAGCAGTACTTC.

V gene TRBV7-2 combines with J gene TRBJ2-1, with 12 positions matching TRBD2. The CDR3 consists of 14 residues. The trim removed 5 bases at V and 10 bases at J, leaving 6 bases unmatched. CDR1 is SGHTA, CDR2 FQGNSA, per germline. The CDR3 loop is CASSPGLAGQEQFF. Here the CDR3 DNA reads TGTGCCAGCAGCCCGGGACTAGCGGGCCAAGAGCAGTTCTTC. Using reference TRBV7-2 and TRBJ2-1 for the parts outside the CDR3, the full variable domain is GAGVSQSPSNKVTEKGKDVELRCDPISGHTALYWYRQSLGQGLEFLIYFQGNSAPDKSGLPSDRFSAERTGGSVSTLTIQRTQQEDSAVYLCASSPGLAGQEQFFGPGTRLTVL.